The clone carrying this T cell receptor beta chain was observed a few times. What it binds is not known. The J segment lost 1 base and the V segment lost 4 bases, leaving 3 bases of the junction unmatched. Germline V gene lookup returns CDR1 SGHTA and CDR2 FQGNSA. This CDR3 is built from 14 residues. TCR alpha and beta CDR3 regions were amplified from RNA using iRepertoire nested multiplex PCR. Via MiXCR, TCRdb re-called the multiplex PCR reads, giving one row per CDR3 protein. Found here are 300,000 to 450,000 distinct CDR3 sequences, about two fifths of them singletons; the top ten hold about 12%. The data derive from a study of glioma-infiltrating T cells. Study at large: Glioblastomas were WHO grade IV, sampled at first diagnosis; low-grade were grade II. Some 1 million peripheral T cells were targeted at 4.5- to 10-fold coverage.

Study-level results: Above-expected tissue-blood divergence occurred in all gliomas, most in low-grade ones. A blood CDR3 motif signature was depleted in highly divergent patients.

Sequencing was performed on glioma tissue, nonneoplastic brain tissue, or PBMCs (not recorded which). This sequence originates from a human donor with low-grade glioma or glioblastoma, undergoing nonglioma brain surgery, or in good health (not recorded which). The genes are TRBV7-2 and TRBJ2-5; 7 positions match TRBD1. The CDR3: CASSSGDSQETQYF. DNA of the CDR3: TGTGCCAGCAGCTCCGGGGACAGCCAAGAGACCCAGTACTTC.